This T cell receptor (beta chain) originates from a study of cytomegalovirus exposure and HLA in healthy donors. General study results and limits: TCR beta chains numbering under 200 were designated cytomegalovirus-associated. Later on, a genetic analysis was performed. It linked a missense variant in DCLRE1C with V- and J-gene trimming of TCR beta. CMV serostatus was the only immune exposure information that was available. Earlier analysis found most TCR beta V segments productive about 90% or about 30% of the time.

PCR was performed using 60 Vbeta and 13 Jbeta primers. Assay: immunoSEQ multiplex PCR; the TCRdb copy retains only in-frame clones and omits some. The data show 90,000 to 95,000 clones, roughly 80% seen once. About this clone: Antigen specificity is unknown.

CDR3 length equals 15 residues. Germline CDR1 reads MGHRA; CDR2 reads YSYEKL. J lost 7 bases, V lost 3 bases, and 4 bases had no gene match. Sequenced input: PBMCs. This TCR derives from a girl aged 2-10 years in good health and CMV-seropositive. This rearrangement joins TRBV4-1 to TRBJ2-2; TRBD1 matches at 11 bases. The CDR3 DNA reads as TGCGCCAGCAGCCATGGACAGGGGGCTATCGGGGAGCTGTTTTTT. It encodes CASSHGQGAIGELFF.